These 29 T cell receptor beta chains came from one sample sequenced in a study of Siglec-9 on CD8 T cells in melanoma. The assay was immunoSEQ multiplex PCR, and TCRdb's table has in-frame clones only and misses some. Among around 39,000 clones listed, 84% were seen once. Sequenced input: Siglec-9- CD8+ T cells sorted from blood. These receptors were collected from a human donor in good health.

This clone was observed once. The V gene is TRBV10-3, the J gene TRBJ1-1; tentatively, D is TRBD1 (6 bases). CDR1 and CDR2 from the germline V gene are ENHRY and SYGVKD. The CDR3 loop spans 13 amino acids. The V end was cut by 5 bases, the J end by 6 bases, with 13 bases between. For the CDR3, the DNA is TGTGCCATCAGTTCAGGGGTTAAATCTGAAGCTTTCTTT. Its translation is CAISSGVKSEAFF.

The chain couples TRBV16 to TRBJ2-3; the match to TRBD1 covers 8 bases. The CDR3 spans 17 residues. Losses at the gene ends were 4 bases for V and 5 bases for J; bases not matched to a gene: 14. Germline V gene data show CDR1 as KGHSY and CDR2 as FQNENV. This chain's CDR3 is CASSPTLGGQGVDTQYF. The DNA of the CDR3 is TGTGCCAGCAGCCCCACCCTCGGAGGACAGGGAGTAGATACGCAGTATTTT.

V usage is TRBV5-1 and J usage is TRBJ1-1; 7 nucleotides match TRBD1. J was trimmed by 0 bases and V by 0 bases; bases with no gene match: 14. The CDR3 totals 19 residues. From germline, CDR1 is SGHRS and CDR2 YFSETQ. DNA of the CDR3: TGCGCCAGCAGCTTGGGGCCGGAGGGGGCGGTGGCGATGAACACTGAAGCTTTCTTT. Translation gives CASSLGPEGAVAMNTEAFF.

V gene TRBV5-5 combines with J gene TRBJ1-1; the D gene is possibly TRBD1 (6 bases). V was pared by 6 bases and J by 3 bases, with 18 bases between. The CDR3 totals 15 residues. Germline assignment: CDR1 SGHKS and CDR2 YYEKEE (reference sequence). Written as DNA, the CDR3 is TGTGCCAGCATGGCAACTGACAGGTCTTACACTGAAGCTTTCTTT. The encoded protein is CASMATDRSYTEAFF.

The chain uses TRBV2 and TRBJ2-5, with 7 bases that match TRBD2. Trimming cost V 1 base and J 5 bases; bases outside gene matches: 4. Germline lookup yields CDR1 SNHLY and CDR2 FYNNEI. The CDR3 has 14 amino acids. The CDR3: CASSEVGGRETQYF. The DNA of the CDR3 is TGTGCCAGCAGTGAAGTGGGGGGGAGGGAGACCCAGTACTTC.

The rearrangement links TRBV7-9 to TRBJ2-3, with 7 bases fitting TRBD1. V was clipped by 5 bases and J by 6 bases; unmatched bases: 14. Germline V gives CDR1 SEHNR, CDR2 FQNEAQ (reference sequence). The length of the CDR3 is 16 residues. The chain's CDR3 is CASSPVTGAPTDTQYF. The CDR3 DNA reads TGTGCCAGCAGCCCAGTAACAGGGGCCCCCACGGATACGCAGTATTTT.

The gene calls are TRBV4-1 and TRBJ1-5, with a possible D match to TRBD1 (6 bases). V lost 6 bases, J lost 2 bases, and 14 bases lay in between. The CDR3 contains 15 residues. CDR1 and CDR2 from the germline V gene are MGHRA and YSYEKL. The CDR3 is CASRQRTEGNQPQHF. DNA of the CDR3: TGCGCCAGCAGACAGAGGACAGAGGGCAATCAGCCCCAGCATTTT.

V and J are TRBV7-9 and TRBJ2-3, with 11 bases matching TRBD2. V shed 3 bases, J shed 1 base, and the junction held 6 bases outside the gene matches. The CDR3 spans 17 residues. Germline CDR1 SEHNR, CDR2 FQNEAQ (reference sequence). The CDR3, as DNA: TGTGCCAGCAGCTTGCGACCGACTAGCGGGGGCACAGATACGCAGTATTTT. It is translated as CASSLRPTSGGTDTQYF.

V usage is TRBV18 and J usage is TRBJ2-2; 7 bases agree with TRBD2. Germline assignment: CDR1 KGHSH and CDR2 LQKENI. V was pared by 1 base and J by 1 base, with 6 bases of the junction left unmatched. This CDR3 contains 17 residues. CDR3: CASSPRWRERNTGELFF. Here the CDR3 DNA reads TGTGCCAGCTCACCACGATGGCGGGAGAGGAACACCGGGGAGCTGTTTTTT.

There are a few counts of this clone. The chain links TRBV29-1 to TRBJ1-1, with D unresolved. The germline V and J ends were trimmed by 5 bases and 5 bases, with 12 bases remaining between them. Germline V CDR1 and CDR2: SQVTM, ANQGSEA. This CDR3 comprises 12 residues. For the CDR3, the DNA is TGCAGCGTTCGTAGGATTGCGACTGAAGCTTTCTTT. It specifies CSVRRIATEAFF.

CDR3 bases: TGTGCCAGCAGACGCCCGGGACAGGCGTACAATGAGCAGTTCTTC. Protein: CASRRPGQAYNEQFF. The chain combines TRBV7-9 with TRBJ2-1; the match to TRBD1 covers 8 bases. The germline gives CDR1 SEHNR, CDR2 FQNEAQ (reference sequence). The CDR3 runs 15 residues. Trimming cost V 6 bases and J 4 bases; bases outside gene matches: 8.

This chain connects TRBV4-1 to TRBJ2-1, with 10 bases matching TRBD2. Germline CDR1 is MGHRA and CDR2 is YSYEKL. The V gene end was trimmed by 4 bases and the J gene end by 0 bases; junction bases not matched to a gene: 3. The length of the CDR3 is 16 residues. The CDR3 spells CASSLGLAASYNEQFF. Written as DNA, the CDR3 is TGCGCCAGCAGCCTCGGACTAGCGGCCTCCTACAATGAGCAGTTCTTC.

This clone was found a few times. This chain uses TRBV6-1 with TRBJ1-1, with TRBD1 as a possible D gene (5 bases). CDR1 and CDR2 from the germline V gene are MNHNS and SASEGT. The CDR3 is 15 residues long. Trimming cost V 2 bases and J 6 bases, with 16 bases left between them. The CDR3 DNA is TGTGCCAGCAGTGAACTGGGGAAAGGGGTGCCTGAAGCTTTCTTT. It encodes CASSELGKGVPEAFF.

V and J are TRBV27 and TRBJ1-6; TRBD1 matches 10 bases. Germline-derived CDR1 and CDR2 are MNHEY and SMNVEV (reference sequence). The CDR3 is 14 residues long. The V gene end was trimmed by 8 bases and the J gene end by 8 bases; junction bases not matched to a gene: 6. As DNA, the CDR3 is TGTGCCAGCGGACAGGGGGGAACTTATTCACCCCTCCACTTT. The encoded protein is CASGQGGTYSPLHF.

Note on this clone: One junction end disagrees with the germline gene, perhaps due to a read error. The chain is built from TRBV7-7 and TRBJ2-7; D remains unclear. CDR3 length equals 15 residues. The germline CDR1 and CDR2 sequences are SSHAT and FNYEAQ (reference sequence). The CDR3 region is CASSLVFGESYEQYF. The CDR3 region has the DNA TGTGCTAGCAGCTTAGTTTTTGGGGAATCCTACGAGCAGTACTTC.

CDR3 protein: CASSVGQSYGYTF. In DNA, the CDR3 is TGTGCCAGCAGCGTAGGCCAGAGCTATGGCTACACCTTC. The chain is built from TRBV9 and TRBJ1-2; D gene unclear. The CDR3 contains 13 residues. V was cut by 0 bases and J by 4 bases, with 7 bases left in between. Germline V CDR1 and CDR2: SGDLS, YYNGEE.

This clone was picked up a small number of times. The chain recombines TRBV5-1 with TRBJ1-5; a weak D match, TRBD1 (5 bases). Trimming left V 1 base short and J 2 bases short, with 19 bases between. Germline CDR1 SGHRS, CDR2 YFSETQ. The CDR3 is made up of 18 amino acids. The CDR3 DNA reads as TGCGCCAGCAGCTTGTTCCCGGCAGGGTATGAAGGCAATCAGCCCCAGCATTTT. This sequence encodes CASSLFPAGYEGNQPQHF.

The chain couples TRBV29-1 to TRBJ2-1; TRBD2 is a possible D gene (6 bases). V lost 2 bases, J lost 5 bases, and 10 bases lay in between. This CDR3 has 13 amino acids. CDR1 and CDR2 (germline): SQVTM, ANQGSEA. The CDR3 coding sequence is TGCAGCGTTGAACTCCGGGGGAACAATGAGCAGTTCTTC. It encodes CSVELRGNNEQFF.

The chain links TRBV2 to TRBJ1-1, with 9 bases lining up with TRBD1. This CDR3 has 12 amino acids. With V trimmed by 10 bases and J by 4 bases, 4 bases remained unmatched. The germline V gene has CDR1 SNHLY and CDR2 FYNNEI. The CDR3 region is CAKGTGITEAFF. CDR3 nucleotide sequence: TGTGCCAAAGGGACAGGGATCACTGAAGCTTTCTTT.

This clone was seen once. The chain joins TRBV4-1 to TRBJ2-1; D is unclear. Germline CDR1 MGHRA, CDR2 YSYEKL. This CDR3 region has 11 residues. The V gene lost 5 bases and the J gene lost 8 bases, with 7 bases spanning the gap. The CDR3 is CASSESYEQFF. The CDR3 DNA reads TGCGCCAGCAGCGAAAGTTATGAGCAGTTCTTC.

The V gene is TRBV6-1, the J gene TRBJ2-5, with D possibly being TRBD1 (6 bases). V shed 1 base and J shed 1 base, with 10 bases lying between them. This CDR3 is built from 15 residues. Germline V gene sequence: CDR1 MNHNS, CDR2 SASEGT. CDR3 sequence: CASSEVWTAQETQYF. CDR3 DNA sequence: TGTGCCAGCAGTGAAGTGTGGACAGCCCAAGAGACCCAGTACTTC.

V usage is TRBV28 and J usage is TRBJ2-3, with 9 nucleotides matching TRBD1. The CDR3 length is 15 residues. Germline V gives CDR1 MDHEN, CDR2 SYDVKM. Germline trimming cut 5 bases from V and 4 bases from J; bases unmatched to any gene: 7. CDR3 residues: CASSVQGAWSDTQYF. The CDR3 DNA reads as TGTGCCAGCAGTGTACAGGGGGCTTGGTCAGATACGCAGTATTTT.

Note on this clone: The junction and the germline gene differ at one end; a read error may be behind it. The rearrangement joins TRBV30 to TRBJ2-2; TRBD2 is a possible D gene (5 bases). The CDR3 extends over 14 amino acids. Germline values: CDR1 GTSNPN, CDR2 SVGIG (reference sequence). The DNA for the CDR3 is TGTGCCTGGAACGAGCGGTCGAAGACCGGGGAGCTGTTTTTT. Translation: CAWNERSKTGELFF.

CDR3 protein: CASSAPGQGAGTQYF. The CDR3 bases are TGTGCCAGCAGCGCCCCGGGACAGGGGGCAGGTACGCAGTATTTT. The rearrangement uses TRBV9 and TRBJ2-3, with 12 bases lining up with TRBD1. The CDR3 runs to 15 residues. V lost 3 bases to trimming and J lost 8 bases; unmatched junction nucleotides: 7. Germline CDR1 reads SGDLS; CDR2 reads YYNGEE.

The chain combines TRBV10-2 with TRBJ2-7, with TRBD2 identical over 9 bases. CDR3 length: 19 residues. The germline gives CDR1 WSHSY, CDR2 SAAADI. After removal of 4 bases from V and 2 bases from J, the junction contained 18 bases not matched to a gene. CDR3 in DNA: TGCGCCAGCAGTGGTCTTATGGCTAGCGGGGAGACCTTGGCCTACGAGCAGTACTTC. Translation: CASSGLMASGETLAYEQYF.

The chain carries TRBV28 and TRBJ1-5; no clear D gene. The CDR3 is made up of 15 amino acids. Trimming removed 6 bases from V and 1 base from J, with 13 bases in between. CDR1 MDHEN and CDR2 SYDVKM come from the germline V gene. The chain's CDR3 is CASRHPGESNQPQHF. The CDR3 DNA reads as TGTGCCAGCAGACACCCCGGGGAGAGCAATCAGCCCCAGCATTTT.

The V call is TRBV7-9, the J call TRBJ1-1; 9 nucleotides match TRBD1. CDR1 and CDR2 from the germline V gene are SEHNR and FQNEAQ (reference sequence). The length of the CDR3 is 18 residues. With V trimmed by 5 bases and J by 0 bases, 13 bases remained unmatched. CDR3 protein: CASSPTGQGRVMNTEAFF. CDR3 sequence (DNA): TGTGCCAGCAGCCCGACCGGACAGGGGAGGGTTATGAACACTGAAGCTTTCTTT.

The chain combines TRBV7-9 with TRBJ2-3, with 10 bases lining up with TRBD2. The CDR3 consists of 15 residues. V trimming: 5 bases; J trimming: 2 bases; junction bases outside the gene matches: 4. CDR1 is SEHNR, CDR2 FQNEAQ, per germline (reference sequence). CDR3 coding DNA: TGTGCCAGCAGCACCGGGACTAGCGCCACAGATACGCAGTATTTT. This sequence encodes CASSTGTSATDTQYF. Filled out from reference TRBV7-9 and TRBJ2-3, the complete variable domain reads DTGVSQNPRHKITKRGQNVTFRCDPISEHNRLYWYRQTLGQGPEFLTYFQNEAQLEKSRLLSDRFSAERPKGSFSTLEIQRTEQGDSAMYLCASSTGTSATDTQYFGPGTRLTVL.

The chain is built from TRBV23-1 and TRBJ2-7; D is possibly TRBD1 or TRBD2 (5 bases each). TRBV23-1 is flagged as an ORF with uncertain function. V lost 1 base and J 0 bases, leaving 13 bases between the germline ends. This CDR3 contains 16 residues. CDR3 amino acids: CASSQFGSGSSYEQYF. The CDR3 bases are TGCGCCAGCAGTCAATTTGGGTCAGGGAGCTCCTACGAGCAGTACTTC.